The clone carrying this T cell receptor beta chain was counted a few times. Primed by a sample-barcoded 5' primer and a J-beta primer mix, a second PCR proceeded for about 6 to 12 cycles. Via MiXCR, TCRdb re-called the 5' RACE reads, giving one row per CDR3 protein. The sample includes around 850,000 distinct CDR3 sequences, roughly 40% of them seen just once. This sample is drawn from a study of blood T cells in healthy people across ages. Germline V gives CDR1 LGHNA, CDR2 YSLEER. V was shortened by 0 bases and J by 6 bases, with 15 bases between the two germline ends. This CDR3 contains 15 residues.

V and J are TRBV4-3 and TRBJ2-7, with D possibly matching TRBD2 (5 bases). The sequence was collected from a man aged 18 to 35 in good health. Sequencing was performed on blood. CDR3 bases: TGCGCCAGCAGCCAAGATGCCCGGGGAACAGTCGAGCAGTACTTC. As protein: CASSQDARGTVEQYF.